The 6 T cell receptor beta chains below were found in one sample sequenced in a study of cytomegalovirus exposure and HLA in healthy donors. PCR was performed using 60 Vbeta and 13 Jbeta primers. Sequencing was performed with immunoSEQ multiplex PCR; in TCRdb, only in-frame clones are kept and a portion is missing. The repertoire holds 100,000 or so clones, with 65% to 85% as singletons. The material sequenced was PBMCs. These receptors came from a woman in her thirties or forties in good health and CMV-seronegative.

This rearrangement joins TRBV4-2 to TRBJ2-1, with 7 positions matching TRBD1. Germline CDR1 is LGHNA and CDR2 is YNFKEQ. Trimming removed 1 base from V and 9 bases from J; junction bases left unmatched: 6. The CDR3 length is 14 residues. The CDR3 loop is CASSQGKGAVEQFF. The CDR3 coding sequence is TGTGCCAGCAGCCAAGGCAAGGGGGCGGTTGAGCAGTTCTTC.

This clone was picked up one time. This chain links TRBV6-6 with TRBJ2-5; D is ambiguous. The V gene's germline CDR1 is MNHNY and CDR2 SVGAGI (reference sequence). The CDR3 loop spans 12 amino acids. V was shortened by 6 bases and J by 1 base, with 6 bases between the two germline ends. The CDR3 DNA sequence: TGTGCCAGCAGCTCCGTCCAAGAGACCCAGTACTTC. Protein: CASSSVQETQYF.

The genes are TRBV6-1 and TRBJ2-7; 9 bases fit TRBD1. Germline trimming cut 7 bases from V and 5 bases from J; bases unmatched to any gene: 12. Germline CDR1 is MNHNS and CDR2 is SASEGT. The length of the CDR3 is 15 residues. Here the CDR3 DNA reads TGTGCCAGCACTGTCCACCCGGGACAGGGTAACGAGCAGTACTTC. Its protein product is CASTVHPGQGNEQYF.

The chain joins TRBV19 to TRBJ2-1; D is uncertain. Trimming took off 6 bases at V and 1 base at J, with 13 bases between the two ends. Germline V lookup: CDR1 LNHDA, CDR2 SQIVND (reference sequence). CDR3 length: 15 residues. The CDR3 DNA follows: TGTGCCAGTAGCCCCACTGGCGGTTCCTACAATGAGCAGTTCTTC. The encoded protein is CASSPTGGSYNEQFF. Full variable domain (rest looked up from reference TRBV19 and TRBJ2-1): DGGITQSPKYLFRKEGQNVTLSCEQNLNHDAMYWYRQDPGQGLRLIYYSQIVNDFQKGDIAEGYSVSREKKESFPLTVTSAQKNPTAFYLCASSPTGGSYNEQFFGPGTRLTVL.

This CDR3 reads CASSQDRVNNQPQHF. The CDR3 coding sequence is TGCGCCAGCAGCCAAGACAGGGTGAACAATCAGCCCCAGCATTTT. This chain uses TRBV4-3 with TRBJ1-5; TRBD1 might be the D (5 bases). V shed 0 bases and J shed 3 bases, with 9 bases lying between them. CDR1 and CDR2 (germline): LGHNA, YSLEER. This CDR3 spans 15 amino acids.

This chain uses TRBV7-9 with TRBJ2-7; TRBD1 matches 8 bases. CDR3 length equals 15 residues. CDR1 SEHNR and CDR2 FQNEAQ come from the germline V gene (reference sequence). Trimming cost V 2 bases and J 2 bases; bases outside gene matches: 5. DNA of the CDR3: TGTGCCAGCAGCTTAAAAGGACAGGGACCCTACGAGCAGTACTTC. Amino acids: CASSLKGQGPYEQYF.